This TCR beta chain was retrieved from a study of blood T cell repertoires in COVID-19. The CDR3 length is 13 residues. The germline V and J ends were trimmed by 1 base and 8 bases, with 9 bases remaining between them. CDR1 SGHAT and CDR2 FQNNGV come from the germline V gene. Clones were read by immunoSEQ multiplex PCR, and TCRdb kept only the in-frame ones, dropping some. The sample contains approximately 400,000 clones, 89% of which appear only once. This clonotype was obtained from a man in his forties with acute or convalescent COVID-19. The sequenced sample was peripheral blood. J is TRBJ2-1 and V is TRBV11-2, with D tentatively TRBD1 (5 bases). DNA for the CDR3: TGTGCCAGCAGCTTAGTGGGGCCCCATGAGCAGTTCTTC. Translating it yields CASSLVGPHEQFF.